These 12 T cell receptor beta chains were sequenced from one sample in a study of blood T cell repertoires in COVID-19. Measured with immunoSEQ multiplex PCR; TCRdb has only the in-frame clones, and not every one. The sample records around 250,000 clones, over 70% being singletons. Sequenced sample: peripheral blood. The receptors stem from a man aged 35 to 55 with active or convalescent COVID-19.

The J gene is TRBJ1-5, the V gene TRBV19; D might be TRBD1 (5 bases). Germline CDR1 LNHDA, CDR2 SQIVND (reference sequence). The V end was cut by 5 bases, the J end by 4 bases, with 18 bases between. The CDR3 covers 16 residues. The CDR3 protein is CASSLTYRGTNQPQHF. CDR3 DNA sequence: TGTGCCAGTAGTCTGACGTATCGGGGGACGAATCAGCCCCAGCATTTT.

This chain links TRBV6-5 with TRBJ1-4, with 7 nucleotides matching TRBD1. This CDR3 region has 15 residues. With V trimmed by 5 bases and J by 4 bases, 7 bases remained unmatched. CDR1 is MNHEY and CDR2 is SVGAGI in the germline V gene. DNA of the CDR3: TGTGCCAGCAGTCCGACCTCAGGGGGTAATGAAAAACTGTTTTTT. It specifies CASSPTSGGNEKLFF.

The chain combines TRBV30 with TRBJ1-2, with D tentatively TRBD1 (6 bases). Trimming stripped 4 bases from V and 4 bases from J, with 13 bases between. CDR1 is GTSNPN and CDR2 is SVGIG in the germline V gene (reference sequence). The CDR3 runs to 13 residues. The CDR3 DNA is TGTGCCTGGACCGGACAGAGAATCTATGGCTACACCTTC. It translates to CAWTGQRIYGYTF.

DNA for the CDR3: TGTGCCATCAGTGGAGGGAATCAGCCCCAGCATTTT. Its translation is CAISGGNQPQHF. This sequence joins TRBV10-3 and TRBJ1-5, with unresolved D. The V end lost 4 bases, the J end lost 4 bases, and 5 bases lay between the germline ends. Germline V lookup: CDR1 ENHRY, CDR2 SYGVKD. CDR3 size: 12 residues.

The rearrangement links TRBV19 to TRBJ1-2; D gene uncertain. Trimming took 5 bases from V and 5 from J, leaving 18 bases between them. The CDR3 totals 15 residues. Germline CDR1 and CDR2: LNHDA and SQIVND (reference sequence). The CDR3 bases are TGTGCCAGTAGTCCCAGGTGGCCCGTTGAGTATGGCTACACCTTC. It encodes CASSPRWPVEYGYTF. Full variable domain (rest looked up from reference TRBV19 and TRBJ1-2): DGGITQSPKYLFRKEGQNVTLSCEQNLNHDAMYWYRQDPGQGLRLIYYSQIVNDFQKGDIAEGYSVSREKKESFPLTVTSAQKNPTAFYLCASSPRWPVEYGYTFGSGTRLTVV.

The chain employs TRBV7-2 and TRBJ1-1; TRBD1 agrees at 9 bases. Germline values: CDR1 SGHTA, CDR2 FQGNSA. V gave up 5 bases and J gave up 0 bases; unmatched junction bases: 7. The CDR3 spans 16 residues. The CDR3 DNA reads TGTGCCAGCAGCCCGAAGGGACAGGGCGTGAACACTGAAGCTTTCTTT. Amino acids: CASSPKGQGVNTEAFF.

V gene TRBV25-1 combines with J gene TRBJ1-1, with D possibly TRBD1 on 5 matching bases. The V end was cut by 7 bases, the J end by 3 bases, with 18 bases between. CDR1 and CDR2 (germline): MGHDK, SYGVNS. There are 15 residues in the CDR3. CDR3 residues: CASTPTVTGHTEAFF. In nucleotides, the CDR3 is TGTGCCAGCACCCCGACCGTCACAGGACACACTGAAGCTTTCTTT.

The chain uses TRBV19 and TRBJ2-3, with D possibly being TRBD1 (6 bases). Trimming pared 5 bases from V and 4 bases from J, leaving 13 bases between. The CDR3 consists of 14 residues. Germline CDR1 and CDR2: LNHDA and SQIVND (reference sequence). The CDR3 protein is CASSPWPGADTQYF. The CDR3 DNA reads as TGTGCCAGTAGTCCGTGGCCAGGGGCAGATACGCAGTATTTT.

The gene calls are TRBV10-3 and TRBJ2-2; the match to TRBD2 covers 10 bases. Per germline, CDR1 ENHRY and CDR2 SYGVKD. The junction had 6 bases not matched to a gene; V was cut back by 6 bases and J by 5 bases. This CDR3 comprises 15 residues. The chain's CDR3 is CAIREGTSETGELFF. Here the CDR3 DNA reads TGTGCCATCAGAGAGGGGACTAGCGAGACCGGGGAGCTGTTTTTT.

CDR3 bases: TGTGCCAGCAGTGCCCGGACAGGATTCTCTGGCTACACCTTC. Amino acids: CASSARTGFSGYTF. The chain carries TRBV2 and TRBJ1-2; 7 nucleotides match TRBD1. This CDR3 comprises 14 residues. V gave up 4 bases and J gave up 7 bases; unmatched junction bases: 9. Germline V lookup: CDR1 SNHLY, CDR2 FYNNEI.

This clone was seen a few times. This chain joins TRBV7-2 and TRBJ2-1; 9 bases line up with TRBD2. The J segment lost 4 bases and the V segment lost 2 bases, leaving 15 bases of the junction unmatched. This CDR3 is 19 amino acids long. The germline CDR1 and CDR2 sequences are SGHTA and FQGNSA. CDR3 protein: CASSLYPFAGGLPYNEQFF. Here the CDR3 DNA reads TGTGCCAGCAGCTTATACCCGTTCGCGGGGGGGCTACCATACAATGAGCAGTTCTTC.

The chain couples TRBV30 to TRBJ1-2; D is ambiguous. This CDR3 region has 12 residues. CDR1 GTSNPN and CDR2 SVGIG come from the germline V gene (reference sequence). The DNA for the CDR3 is TGTGGCCTGGATTTCGGGAGTCGTGGCTACACCTTC. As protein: CGLDFGSRGYTF.